This T cell receptor beta chain was profiled in a study of shared clonotypes between healthy human individuals. Method: immunoSEQ multiplex PCR; TCRdb's copy keeps in-frame clones and lacks some. This repertoire shows roughly 500,000 clones, around 73% found once; its top ten account for approximately 12%. Nashville, Tennessee was home to all donors, who were Caucasian adults. This clone was recorded only once. The germline gives CDR1 SGHVS, CDR2 FNYEAQ. The germline V and J ends were trimmed by 5 bases and 1 base, with 2 bases remaining between them. The CDR3 spans 11 residues. Material: PBMCs. This chain links TRBV7-6 with TRBJ2-5; D uncertain. The receptor comes from a middle-aged woman in good health. Some clones in this sample may be carry-over from other donors' samples. The CDR3 DNA sequence: TGTGCCAGCAGCATCCAAGAGACCCAGTACTTC. Translation: CASSIQETQYF.